This TCR beta chain derives from a study of blood T cell repertoires in COVID-19. The CDR3 spans 15 residues. Method: immunoSEQ multiplex PCR; TCRdb's copy keeps in-frame clones and lacks some. The sample comprises a few hundred thousand clones, almost 90% of which are singletons, and less than 15% rests with the top ten. The source material was PBMCs or T cells enriched from blood (not recorded which). The chain joins TRBV21-1 to TRBJ1-6; the table calls TRBD1, which could not be checked here. TRBV21-1 is a recognized pseudogene. The clonotype originates from a man aged 30-40 years who had been exposed to COVID-19. Here the CDR3 reads CASSTQGDRSSPLHF. The CDR3, as DNA: TGTGCCAGCAGCACACAGGGGGACCGGAGTTCACCCCTCCACTTT.